The 9 T cell receptor beta chains given below trace back to one sample, sequenced in a study of T cells after yellow fever vaccination. TCRdb reanalysed the 5' RACE reads using MiXCR and keeps one entry per CDR3 protein. The data hold over 110,000 distinct CDR3 sequences, with less than 9.5% observed a single time. The material was CD4+ T cells sorted from PBMCs, obtained 5 days after the yellow fever booster vaccination. These receptors were obtained from a man aged 30-40 years who received the YFV17D yellow fever vaccine.

This clonotype was counted only a few times. The rearrangement joins TRBV5-1 to TRBJ1-3, with D unclear. Germline V gene sequence: CDR1 SGHRS, CDR2 YFSETQ. V gave up 4 bases and J gave up 3 bases, with 17 bases separating them. This CDR3 comprises 16 residues. The CDR3 DNA is TGCGCCAGCAGCCCGTCGGGGAGAGTCCGTGGAAACACCATATATTTT. This encodes CASSPSGRVRGNTIYF. Complete variable domain (other parts from reference TRBV5-1 and TRBJ1-3): KAGVTQTPRYLIKTRGQQVTLSCSPISGHRSVSWYQQTPGQGLQFLFEYFSETQRNKGNFPGRFSGRQFSNSRSEMNVSTLELGDSALYLCASSPSGRVRGNTIYFGEGSWLTVV.

This clonotype was observed many times. J is TRBJ2-7 and V is TRBV7-2; 10 bases are shared with TRBD2. CDR1 SGHTA and CDR2 FQGNSA come from the germline V gene. V lost 4 bases and J lost 3; bases outside the gene matches: 12. CDR3 length: 17 amino acids. CDR3 in amino acids: CASSSHLEASGSYEQYF. CDR3 DNA: TGTGCCAGCAGCTCCCACTTGGAGGCTAGCGGGAGCTACGAGCAGTACTTC.

In its sample, this clonotype was seen many times. V gene TRBV6-5 combines with J gene TRBJ2-3; 9 bases align to TRBD2. Germline assignment: CDR1 MNHEY and CDR2 SVGAGI. Unmatched junction bases numbered 5, after V lost 4 bases and J lost 3 bases. The CDR3 contains 15 residues. CDR3 DNA sequence: TGTGCCAGCAGTTCATATAGCGGGAGTACAGATACGCAGTATTTT. Translation gives CASSSYSGSTDTQYF.

The chain recombines TRBV29-1 with TRBJ2-5; 7 bases map to TRBD1. V was pared by 7 bases and J by 2 bases, with 7 bases of the junction left unmatched. The CDR3 runs 13 residues. Looked up from germline, CDR1 is SQVTM and CDR2 is ANQGSEA. This CDR3 reads CSGQGDSQETQYF. CDR3 in DNA: TGCAGCGGTCAGGGGGACAGTCAAGAGACCCAGTACTTC.

This clonotype turned up a few times. The J gene is TRBJ2-1, the V gene TRBV5-4; weak D call: TRBD2 (5 bases). Germline lookup yields CDR1 SGHNT and CDR2 YYREEE (reference sequence). The CDR3 runs to 13 residues. V was shortened by 2 bases and J by 5 bases, with 8 bases between the two germline ends. The CDR3 DNA is TGTGCCAGCAGCTTAAGGCGGGACAATGAGCAGTTCTTC. Translation gives CASSLRRDNEQFF.

The sample holds many counts of this clonotype. V usage is TRBV7-2 and J usage is TRBJ2-1; D remains ambiguous. Between the trimmed V and J ends, which lost 7 bases and 0 bases, there was a span of 10 bases. The CDR3 is 14 residues long. Looked up from germline, CDR1 is SGHTA and CDR2 is FQGNSA. The CDR3 sequence: CASTGDGSYNEQFF. The CDR3 DNA reads as TGTGCCAGCACTGGAGACGGCTCCTACAATGAGCAGTTCTTC.

This clonotype was found many times. This chain links TRBV5-1 with TRBJ2-7; 9 bases line up with TRBD1. V trimming: 5 bases; J trimming: 2 bases; junction bases outside the gene matches: 8. Germline V gene lookup returns CDR1 SGHRS and CDR2 YFSETQ. The CDR3 covers 15 residues. In nucleotides, the CDR3 is TGCGCCAGCAGTTCCGTGACAGGGGGTACCTACGAGCAGTACTTC. This sequence encodes CASSSVTGGTYEQYF.

Points on this clonotype: One end of the junction fails to match germline, which may point to a read error. The V and J genes are TRBV20-1 and TRBJ2-3, with D tentatively TRBD1 (6 bases). Germline loops: CDR1 DFQATT, CDR2 SNEGSKA (reference sequence). CDR3 length: 12 residues. The CDR3 DNA sequence: TGCAGTGCCGACGCCCGGACAGAGACGCAGTATTTT. This encodes CSADARTETQYF.

This clonotype was counted at least ten times. V and J are TRBV19 and TRBJ2-3; tentative D call: TRBD1 (8 bases). The V and J ends lost 0 bases and 4 bases respectively, with 17 bases between them. Germline V gene sequence: CDR1 LNHDA, CDR2 SQIVND (reference sequence). The CDR3 totals 17 residues. CDR3 region: CASSIDWTGRGADTQYF. The CDR3 bases are TGTGCCAGTAGTATAGACTGGACAGGGAGGGGCGCAGATACGCAGTATTTT.